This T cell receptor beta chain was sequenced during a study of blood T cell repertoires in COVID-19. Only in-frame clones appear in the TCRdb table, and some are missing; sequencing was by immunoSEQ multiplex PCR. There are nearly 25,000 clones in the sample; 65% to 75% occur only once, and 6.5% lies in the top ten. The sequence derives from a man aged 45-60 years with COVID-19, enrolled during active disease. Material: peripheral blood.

The CDR3 DNA is TGTGCCAGCAACCTGGCGGGGAATGGGGCCAACGTCCTGACTTTC. It is translated as CASNLAGNGANVLTF. V is TRBV6-5 and J is TRBJ2-6; TRBD2 is a possible D gene (6 bases). Germline-derived CDR1 and CDR2 are MNHEY and SVGAGI. Trimming took off 7 bases at V and 3 bases at J, with 13 bases between the two ends. The CDR3 contains 15 residues.